This TCR beta chain was identified during a study of regulatory T cells in long-lasting Graves disease (dated by TCRdb to about 2021). About the study as a whole: To count as having persistent Graves' disease, a patient had to have received antithyroid drug treatment for over 5 years with TSH receptor autoantibodies remaining persistently positive. This study used TCR sequencing and RNA sequencing of peripheral blood to compare persistent Graves' disease patients against newly diagnosed Graves' disease patients. The study was conducted in China and was registered as a clinical trial. A total of some 35 samples underwent TCR sequencing: around 13 from persistent and roughly 20 from newly diagnosed Graves' disease patients. On average, persistent Graves' disease patients in the clinical cohort had been on antithyroid drugs for approximately ten years.

With regard to this clonotype: There is no known antigen for this receptor. Qualities for individual bases were not recorded, and no much larger clone is one base off.

CDR1 and CDR2 are drawn from the germline V gene: KGHDR, SFDVKD. Counted from cysteine to phenylalanine, this CDR3 has 14 amino acids. Here the CDR3 DNA is all that survives: 42 bases in frame from base 1. Trimming takes 0 bases from V and 12 bases from J, and the germline ends sit 14 bases apart. Per the publication, the time point label means: persistent/refractory GD, antithyroid drugs over 5 years with positive TRAb. For both TCR sequencing and RNA sequencing, RNA was extracted from PBMCs using TRIzol. The diagnosis of Graves' disease was made according to American Thyroid Association guidelines. Patients for the study were recruited at an endocrinology department in Xi'an, China. Each patient gave approximately 9.7 milliliters of peripheral blood, collected in an EDTA anticoagulant tube. Ficoll Paque Plus density gradient separation was used to isolate PBMCs, and no further T cell sorting was done. An Agilent 2100 Bioanalyzer and agarose gel were used to check RNA quality, and a NanoDrop 2000 was used to measure RNA concentration.

To prepare the library, multiplex PCR was applied. TCRdb lists the instrument as Illumina HiSeq 4000. To build TCR beta libraries, CDR3 regions were amplified by Arm-PCR using iRepertoire HTBI primers. PCR products were gel purified before sequencing. As for the original processing: Gene usage analysis of CDR3 amino acid clonotypes relied on the approximately 68 TRBV and around 13 TRBJ segments identified across samples. COPE and FqMerger were used to merge filtered high-quality paired reads into contigs. BLAST was used to align contigs to IMGT TRBV, TRBD and TRBJ reference genes, with CDR3 defined following IMGT. Highly expanded clones were defined as clonotypes with a frequency above 0.1%. Shannon entropy was used to measure repertoire diversity, and the Gini coefficient was used to measure V-J evenness. Clonotypes shared by more than one individual were considered public. The public reads were quality trimmed at Q25 with fastp and then assembled into clones with MiXCR by TCRdb, keeping productive beta chains. Entries that share a CDR3 protein sequence are merged under the most common genes and DNA. TCRdb's processing, not the authors', yielded these V and J calls. The sample table lists hundreds of thousands of distinct CDR3 sequences, roughly a fifth of them with a count of one. The top ten clones comprise roughly 7% of the sample.

Here is what the overall study found, with its caveats: As a limitation, the authors acknowledged that the small sample size may reduce accuracy. Compared with newly diagnosed patients, patients with persistent Graves' disease had lower TCR Shannon entropy and fewer highly expanded clones, which suggests clonal expansion. Sequencing and analysis were limited to the TCR beta chain. Only peripheral blood was studied, because thyroid tissue, the primary lesion, was inaccessible. TRBV28, TRBJ1-2 and TRBJ2-5 were preferentially used in persistent disease, while TRBV20-1 and TRBJ2-1 were favored in newly diagnosed disease. Persistent patients shared more public clonotypes among themselves (around 2,800) than newly diagnosed patients did (more than 950).

Source: peripheral blood mononuclear cells (PBMCs), taken when the disease was refractory, from a patient treated with antithyroid drugs. The receptor comes from a female donor with Graves disease. This sequence uses TRBV24-1 and TRBJ2-1; D gene: possibly TRBD2, on 6 matching bases. Read as DNA, the sequence is TGTGCCACCAGTGATTTGATGAAGAGGCGGGGGCAGTTCTTC. Its coded protein is CATSDLMKRRGQFF.